The present entry profiles one T cell receptor (beta chain) with its context. These data originate in a study of graft-versus-host responses after intestinal transplantation. The overall study: Recipients underwent multivisceral, liver-intestinal, or isolated intestinal transplants.

The CDR3 runs 11 residues. Trimming removed 1 base at V and 8 bases at J, with 4 bases between. CDR1 is MNHEY, CDR2 SMNVEV, per germline (reference sequence). Data came from immunoSEQ multiplex PCR; TCRdb stores just in-frame clones and leaves some out. The sample includes over 15,000 clones, about 38% of them seen just once. The authors combined approximately 200,000 CFSE-labeled responder cells with approximately 200,000 irradiated, violet-dye-labeled stimulator cells in plates. The authors sorted proliferating CFSE-low CD3+CD4+ and CD3+CD8+ responders after the reaction. Study-wide results and caveats: Researchers found GvH clones in recipient marrow, and some showed up first in ileum or blood.

Sequences were derived from alloreactive CD8+ T cells from a mixed lymphocyte reaction culture, sampled before intestinal transplant. The subset is: CFSE-low proliferating T cells sorted from approximately six-day pre-transplant mixed lymphocyte reaction (GvH or HvG direction). This clonotype was obtained from a human patient who received an intestinal transplant. This rearrangement joins TRBV27 to TRBJ2-3; D is undetermined. The CDR3 DNA follows: TGTGCCAGCAGTTTATATGGTACGCAGTATTTT. It codes for CASSLYGTQYF.